The 10 T cell receptor beta chains in this list originate from one sample, sequenced in a study of cytomegalovirus exposure and HLA in healthy donors. PCR was performed using 60 Vbeta and 13 Jbeta primers. The repertoire was sequenced with immunoSEQ multiplex PCR; TCRdb's copy has only in-frame clones and lacks some. The repertoire holds roughly 84,000 clones, roughly 80% seen once, with around an eighth in the top ten. Sequencing was performed on PBMCs. The receptors originated from a human donor in good health.

CDR3 in DNA: TGTGCCAGCACCCTTGACTCCTCTGGGGCCAACGTCCTGACTTTC. It translates to CASTLDSSGANVLTF. The chain is built from TRBV5-4 and TRBJ2-6; D is undetermined. CDR3 length: 15 residues. The germline CDR1 and CDR2 sequences are SGHNT and YYREEE (reference sequence). The V and J ends lost 6 bases and 0 bases respectively, with 10 bases between them.

Only a few counts were recorded for this clone. This chain connects TRBV6-1 to TRBJ1-3, with D possibly being TRBD1 (5 bases). The CDR3 spans 18 residues. Germline CDR1 reads MNHNS; CDR2 reads SASEGT. V lost 3 bases, J lost 0 bases, and 18 bases lay in between. CDR3 sequence reads: CASSEEGAESLSGNTIYF. As DNA, the CDR3 is TGTGCCAGCAGTGAGGAAGGGGCAGAATCACTCTCTGGAAACACCATATATTTT.

The rearrangement joins TRBV18 to TRBJ2-5, with D tentatively TRBD1 (6 bases). CDR1 and CDR2 from the germline V gene are KGHSH and LQKENI. The CDR3 is 15 amino acids. The V end was cut by 2 bases, the J end by 5 bases, with 15 bases between. CDR3 protein: CASSPGGWERETQYF. DNA of the CDR3: TGTGCCAGCTCACCAGGGGGCTGGGAAAGGGAGACCCAGTACTTC.

The V call is TRBV9, the J call TRBJ1-1, with D maybe TRBD1 (5 bases). Germline V gives CDR1 SGDLS, CDR2 YYNGEE. The ends were cut back, 1 base at V and 5 bases at J, with 15 bases in the middle. This CDR3 is built from 15 residues. Here the CDR3 reads CASSVSGDGVTEAFF. Written as DNA, the CDR3 is TGTGCCAGCAGCGTAAGCGGGGACGGGGTAACTGAAGCTTTCTTT.

The count of this clone is one. V is TRBV27 and J is TRBJ2-7; maybe TRBD2 (7 bases). Per germline, CDR1 MNHEY and CDR2 SMNVEV (reference sequence). The V and J ends lost 7 bases and 5 bases respectively, with 21 bases between them. This CDR3 has 15 amino acids. CDR3 DNA: TGTGCCAGCAACTCCTATGGGGGGGCCAAGAACGAGCAGTACTTC. It codes for CASNSYGGAKNEQYF.

This clone was detected once. This chain connects TRBV7-2 to TRBJ2-2, with 13 bases that match TRBD2. This CDR3 region has 16 residues. Germline CDR1 SGHTA, CDR2 FQGNSA. Trimming removed 5 bases from V and 7 bases from J; junction bases left unmatched: 7. The CDR3 loop reads CASSQLAGGQGGELFF. The CDR3 DNA reads TGTGCCAGCAGCCAACTAGCGGGGGGGCAGGGCGGGGAGCTGTTTTTT.

The V and J genes are TRBV7-6 and TRBJ2-1; D may be TRBD1 (5 bases). Germline V gene data show CDR1 as SGHVS and CDR2 as FNYEAQ. The V end was cut by 1 base, the J end by 7 bases, with 11 bases between. The CDR3 has 14 amino acids. The CDR3 loop is CASSLGQGGNEQFF. The DNA for the CDR3 is TGTGCCAGCAGCTTAGGGCAGGGTGGGAATGAGCAGTTCTTC.

The gene calls are TRBV6-6 and TRBJ2-2; TRBD1 aligns across 9 bases. Germline loops: CDR1 MNHNY, CDR2 SVGAGI (reference sequence). The CDR3 runs to 16 residues. V lost 0 bases, J lost 4 bases, and 3 bases stayed unmatched. The CDR3 bases are TGTGCCAGCAGTTACTCAAACAGGGGGCTCACCGGGGAGCTGTTTTTT. This codes for CASSYSNRGLTGELFF.

This sequence joins TRBV5-1 and TRBJ2-1, with TRBD2 matching 11 bases. The ends lost 2 bases at V and 5 bases at J; junction bases unmatched: 9. CDR1 and CDR2 from the germline V gene are SGHRS and YFSETQ. The CDR3 covers 17 residues. CDR3 sequence reads: CASSFGPLAGDDNEQFF. In nucleotides, the CDR3 is TGCGCCAGCAGCTTTGGACCACTAGCGGGGGATGACAATGAGCAGTTCTTC.

The chain carries TRBV9 and TRBJ1-2, with 7 bases matching TRBD1. V lost 3 bases, J lost 4 bases, and 12 bases stayed unmatched. The CDR3 length is 16 residues. Germline CDR1 is SGDLS and CDR2 is YYNGEE. The chain's CDR3 is CASSDGQASVGYGYTF. The CDR3 nucleotides are TGTGCCAGCAGCGACGGACAGGCCAGCGTGGGCTATGGCTACACCTTC.